Listed here are 25 T cell receptor beta chains from one sample, sequenced in a study of response to subunit inactivated influenza vaccine. Via MiXCR, TCRdb re-called the RT-PCR reads, giving one row per CDR3 protein. The data show approximately 170,000 distinct CDR3 sequences, 14% seen once. This specimen was CD8+ T cells sorted from PBMCs, taken 5 to 6 days after vaccination. All receptors derive from a man between 50 and 59 years old who received an inactivated influenza vaccine.

This clonotype is a singleton in its sample. The chain couples TRBV10-3 to TRBJ2-3, with 16 bases aligning to TRBD2. This CDR3 has 20 amino acids. Germline values: CDR1 ENHRY, CDR2 SYGVKD. The V and J ends lost 3 bases and 4 bases, in that order; junction bases with no gene match: 13. DNA of the CDR3: TGTGCCATCAGTGATCCGACGCCGGGACTAGCGGGAGGGGAAGCAGATACGCAGTATTTT. It encodes CAISDPTPGLAGGEADTQYF.

The rearrangement joins TRBV29-1 to TRBJ2-7; D gene ambiguous. CDR3 length: 13 amino acids. Trimming removed 3 bases at V and 0 bases at J, with 9 bases between. Germline loops: CDR1 SQVTM, CDR2 ANQGSEA. This chain's CDR3 is CSVDGGSSYEQYF. CDR3 in DNA: TGCAGCGTTGACGGCGGTTCCTCCTACGAGCAGTACTTC.

The chain employs TRBV4-2 and TRBJ2-7; a possible D gene is TRBD1 (7 bases). V lost 2 bases, J lost 2 bases, and 10 bases lay in between. Per the germline V gene, CDR1 is LGHNA and CDR2 is YNFKEQ. The CDR3 contains 14 residues. CDR3 DNA sequence: TGTGCCAGCAGCCAACGCGGGACAGCCTACGAGCAGTACTTC. Amino acids: CASSQRGTAYEQYF.

In this sample, this clonotype turned up a few times. The chain is built from TRBV29-1 and TRBJ2-7; 7 positions agree with TRBD2. V shed 7 bases, J shed 0 bases, and the junction held 6 bases outside the gene matches. CDR1 SQVTM and CDR2 ANQGSEA come from the germline V gene. The CDR3 loop spans 13 amino acids. CDR3 sequence reads: CSARLADSYEQYF. The CDR3 nucleotides read TGCAGCGCCCGACTAGCAGACTCCTACGAGCAGTACTTC.

Ten or more counts support this clonotype. This chain links TRBV12-3 or TRBV12-4 with TRBJ2-3; the D gene is possibly TRBD2 (6 bases). Trimming left V 6 bases short and J 13 bases short, with 17 bases between. The CDR3 totals 12 residues. The CDR3 nucleotides read TGTGCCAGCAGGGGGCCGACTAGGTCGGAGTATTTT. This sequence encodes CASRGPTRSEYF.

This clonotype occurred a few times. The chain combines TRBV20-1 with TRBJ2-7; possible D gene TRBD2, 6 bases. In germline, CDR1 is DFQATT, CDR2 SNEGSKA (reference sequence). The CDR3 loop spans 13 amino acids. Trimming left V 6 bases short and J 4 bases short, with 16 bases between. The CDR3 spells CSAANGEEYEQYF. The CDR3 DNA reads TGCAGTGCGGCTAATGGGGAGGAGTACGAGCAGTACTTC.

The V gene is TRBV6-1, the J gene TRBJ2-7; the match to TRBD1 covers 7 bases. This CDR3 spans 14 amino acids. Trimming at V came to 8 bases and at J to 3 bases, leaving 10 bases not matched to a gene. Per the germline V gene, CDR1 is MNHNS and CDR2 is SASEGT. The CDR3 bases are TGTGCCAGCCAGGACAGGATTGGTCTCTACGAGCAGTACTTC. Its translation is CASQDRIGLYEQYF.

The chain is built from TRBV4-1 and TRBJ2-2; D remains ambiguous. The CDR3 is 15 amino acids. Per the germline V gene, CDR1 is MGHRA and CDR2 is YSYEKL. V was pared by 2 bases and J by 6 bases, with 13 bases between. In nucleotides, the CDR3 is TGCGCCAGCAGCCAACTCGGCGGAGATGCCGGGGAGCTGTTTTTT. Translation: CASSQLGGDAGELFF.

The chain combines TRBV13 with TRBJ2-5, with D perhaps TRBD2 (5 bases). The CDR3 covers 14 residues. Deletions cut 6 bases from V and 2 bases from J, with 13 bases between. The germline V gene encodes CDR1 PRHDT and CDR2 FYEKMQ (reference sequence). Here the CDR3 reads CASRLGGEQETQYF. The CDR3, as DNA: TGTGCCAGCAGACTAGGCGGAGAACAAGAGACCCAGTACTTC.

This clonotype was observed a handful of times. V usage is TRBV11-2 and J usage is TRBJ2-7; TRBD1 agrees at 7 bases. This CDR3 is built from 15 residues. Germline CDR1 is SGHAT and CDR2 is FQNNGV. With 0 bases clipped from V and 1 base from J, the junction kept 3 bases outside the gene matches. The CDR3 region is CASSLDGTVSYEQYF. Here the CDR3 DNA reads TGTGCCAGCAGCTTAGATGGGACAGTATCCTACGAGCAGTACTTC. The full variable domain, completed using reference TRBV11-2 and TRBJ2-7, is EAGVAQSPRYKIIEKRQSVAFWCNPISGHATLYWYQQILGQGPKLLIQFQNNGVVDDSQLPKDRFSAERLKGVDSTLKIQPAKLEDSAVYLCASSLDGTVSYEQYFGPGTRLTVT.

V usage is TRBV27 and J usage is TRBJ2-7; D is uncertain. V lost 3 bases and J lost 2, with 8 bases in between. The length of the CDR3 is 13 residues. Per germline, CDR1 MNHEY and CDR2 SMNVEV (reference sequence). The chain's CDR3 is CASSFNSAYEQYF. For the CDR3, the DNA is TGTGCCAGCAGTTTCAACAGTGCCTACGAGCAGTACTTC.

This clonotype was observed a few times. The rearrangement joins TRBV29-1 to TRBJ2-6, with D possibly being TRBD1 or TRBD2 (5 bases each). Between the trimmed V and J ends, which lost 4 bases and 0 bases, there was a span of 7 bases. There are 14 residues in the CDR3. Germline V gene lookup returns CDR1 SQVTM and CDR2 ANQGSEA. The CDR3 DNA sequence: TGCAGCGTTGTGGGGGTCTCTGGGGCCAACGTCCTGACTTTC. This sequence encodes CSVVGVSGANVLTF.

This clonotype occurred a few times. The rearrangement links TRBV6-2 or TRBV6-3 to TRBJ2-3; TRBD1 might be the D (6 bases). The CDR3 spans 15 residues. V was pared by 2 bases and J by 2 bases, with 11 bases between. Germline V gene lookup returns CDR1 MNHEY and CDR2 SVGEGT. The CDR3 is CASSYRPGDTDTQYF. The CDR3 region has the DNA TGTGCCAGCAGTTACAGGCCAGGGGACACAGATACGCAGTATTTT.

This clonotype has only a few counts. The V call is TRBV4-2, the J call TRBJ2-5; D is unclear. The germline V gene encodes CDR1 LGHNA and CDR2 YNFKEQ. The CDR3 covers 15 residues. Trimming cost V 0 bases and J 5 bases, with 13 bases left between them. The CDR3, as DNA: TGTGCCAGCAGCCAAGATCTGTATAGCTCGGAGACCCAGTACTTC. It yields the protein CASSQDLYSSETQYF.

The rearrangement joins TRBV10-3 to TRBJ2-1, with 9 bases fitting TRBD2. Germline V CDR1 and CDR2: ENHRY, SYGVKD. V was clipped by 9 bases and J by 5 bases; unmatched bases: 5. The CDR3 spans 13 residues. CDR3 coding DNA: TGTGCCATTCCTAGCGGGGTGGACAATGAGCAGTTCTTC. Its translation: CAIPSGVDNEQFF.

The CDR3 reads CASSLTWANTGELFF. CDR3 nucleotides: TGTGCCAGCAGTTTAACGTGGGCGAACACCGGGGAGCTGTTTTTT. V and J are TRBV28 and TRBJ2-2; D unclear. The V gene lost 2 bases and the J gene lost 0 bases, with 7 bases spanning the gap. The germline V gene has CDR1 MDHEN and CDR2 SYDVKM. The CDR3 is made up of 15 amino acids.

This rearrangement joins TRBV25-1 to TRBJ2-7; D not certain. The CDR3 consists of 11 residues. CDR1 and CDR2 (germline): MGHDK, SYGVNS. V was trimmed by 4 bases and J by 3 bases, leaving 4 bases between them. The CDR3: CASSVNYEQYF. CDR3 in DNA: TGTGCCAGCAGTGTCAACTACGAGCAGTACTTC.

In this sample, this clonotype turned up a few times. This rearrangement joins TRBV5-6 to TRBJ2-5; D is perhaps TRBD2 (6 bases). V was pared by 1 base and J by 3 bases, with 16 bases between. This CDR3 has 16 residues. Germline V CDR1 and CDR2: SGHDT, YYEEEE. CDR3 protein: CASSLWRGIGEETQYF. The CDR3 DNA sequence: TGTGCCAGCAGCTTGTGGAGGGGAATTGGGGAAGAGACCCAGTACTTC.

V gene TRBV27 combines with J gene TRBJ1-2; weak D call: TRBD1 (6 bases). With 4 bases removed from V and 5 bases from J, the gap between germline ends came to 23 bases. This CDR3 spans 17 amino acids. The germline V gene has CDR1 MNHEY and CDR2 SMNVEV (reference sequence). The CDR3 sequence: CASSSGRGTLALYGYTF. The CDR3 DNA sequence: TGTGCCAGCAGTTCCGGGAGGGGGACACTTGCACTTTATGGCTACACCTTC.

This clonotype has only a few counts. The chain combines TRBV28 with TRBJ2-3; the D is unclear. Per germline, CDR1 MDHEN and CDR2 SYDVKM. The CDR3 has 15 amino acids. V was trimmed by 2 bases and J by 0 bases, leaving 9 bases between them. CDR3 protein: CASSLLPESTDTQYF. The CDR3 DNA follows: TGTGCCAGCAGTTTACTCCCGGAAAGCACAGATACGCAGTATTTT.

The CDR3 reads CASTEGAADTQYF. CDR3 DNA: TGTGCCAGCACCGAGGGGGCAGCAGATACGCAGTATTTT. This rearrangement joins TRBV6-2 or TRBV6-3 to TRBJ2-3; 7 bases are a match to TRBD1. V was pared by 7 bases and J by 4 bases, with 5 bases of the junction left unmatched. CDR1 is MNHEY and CDR2 is SVGEGT in the germline V gene. The CDR3 runs to 13 residues.

In its sample, this clonotype was seen a few times. The chain is built from TRBV9 and TRBJ2-1; no firm D call. This CDR3 is built from 15 residues. Germline CDR1 is SGDLS and CDR2 is YYNGEE. V lost 0 bases and J lost 4, with 11 bases in between. The CDR3 sequence is CASSVEINPYNEQFF. The CDR3 DNA sequence: TGTGCCAGCAGCGTAGAGATCAACCCTTACAATGAGCAGTTCTTC.

This clonotype was detected a few times. The V gene is TRBV7-9, the J gene TRBJ2-3, with 7 bases fitting TRBD2. The germline V gene has CDR1 SEHNR and CDR2 FQNEAQ (reference sequence). This CDR3 spans 13 amino acids. The trim removed 7 bases at V and 4 bases at J, leaving 5 bases unmatched. Here the CDR3 reads CASTGGSADTQYF. CDR3 nucleotide sequence: TGTGCCAGCACCGGCGGGAGCGCAGATACGCAGTATTTT.

This sequence joins TRBV4-3 and TRBJ2-1; D might be TRBD1 (7 bases). The CDR3 spans 17 residues. The germline V gene encodes CDR1 LGHNA and CDR2 YSLEER. Trimming removed 3 bases at V and 3 bases at J, with 18 bases between. As DNA, the CDR3 is TGCGCCAGCAGCCAGGACTGGACAGGAGGGTACTACAATGAGCAGTTCTTC. Amino acid sequence: CASSQDWTGGYYNEQFF.

This clonotype was counted a few times. This sequence joins TRBV24-1 and TRBJ1-5; tentatively, D is TRBD1 (5 bases). Germline values: CDR1 KGHDR, CDR2 SFDVKD. This CDR3 is built from 13 residues. V lost 3 bases to trimming and J lost 7 bases, with 9 bases between them. This CDR3 is CATSDGGGQPQHF. The CDR3 nucleotides read TGTGCCACCAGTGATGGGGGGGGACAGCCCCAGCATTTT.